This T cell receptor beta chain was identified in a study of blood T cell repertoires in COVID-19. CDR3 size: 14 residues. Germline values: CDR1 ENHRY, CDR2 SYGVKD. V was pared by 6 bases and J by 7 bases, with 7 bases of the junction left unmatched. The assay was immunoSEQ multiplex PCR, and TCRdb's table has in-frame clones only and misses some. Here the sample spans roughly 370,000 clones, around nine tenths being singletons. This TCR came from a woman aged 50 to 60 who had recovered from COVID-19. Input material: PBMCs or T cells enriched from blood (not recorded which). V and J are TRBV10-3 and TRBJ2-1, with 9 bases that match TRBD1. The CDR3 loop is CAIRGTGSINEQFF. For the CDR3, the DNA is TGTGCCATCAGAGGGACAGGGTCGATAAATGAGCAGTTCTTC.